The clone carrying this T cell receptor beta chain appeared once. Antigen specificity is unknown. The record originates from a study of T cell responses to AZD1222 COVID-19 vaccine. Whole-study findings and limits: Across spike, vaccine-associated CD4 TCRs were found, dominant at 160-218 and 743-854. Mostly white British, mostly female donors; authors suggested clonal diversity may be underestimated. Repertoires were obtained only post-peak T cell response.

Data came from immunoSEQ multiplex PCR; TCRdb stores just in-frame clones and leaves some out. Altogether about 130,000 clones are present, roughly 90% being singletons, with the ten largest covering approximately 1.8%. Unmatched junction bases numbered 11, after V lost 6 bases and J lost 7 bases. This CDR3 region has 15 residues. The germline V gene has CDR1 MDHEN and CDR2 SYDVKM. V is TRBV28 and J is TRBJ2-1; 8 bases align to TRBD1. Sequencing used peripheral blood, obtained on day 0 of AZD1222 vaccination. This clonotype was sampled from an adult in good health. The CDR3 loop is CASSSGQGRPNEQFF. In DNA, the CDR3 is TGTGCCAGCAGCTCCGGACAGGGCCGGCCTAATGAGCAGTTCTTC.